This T cell receptor beta chain was obtained from a study of OX40 agonist ivuxolimab in advanced cancers. Study-wide findings and caveats: Clonal expansion was seen in CD4+ and CD8+ blood T cells by week 6 at 0.1 to 3.0 mg/kg.

With respect to this clone: Its matching antigen is unknown.

Sequencing used immunoSEQ multiplex PCR; TCRdb keeps in-frame clones, though not all of them. The sample includes roughly 68,000 clones, 80% to 90% seen only once; the top ten take approximately 15%. Blood was sampled at baseline, cycle 4 day 1, and cycle 7 day 1. The CDR3 spans 11 residues. V lost 4 bases, J lost 7 bases, and 8 bases lay in between. Germline loops: CDR1 GTSNPN, CDR2 SVGIG (reference sequence). The chain combines TRBV30 with TRBJ2-1; the D is unclear. Material: CD4+ or CD8+ T cells sorted from blood, obtained in a trial of the OX40 agonist ivuxolimab. This receptor was identified in an adult with an advanced solid tumor such as melanoma, head and neck, liver or kidney cancer. The CDR3 region has the DNA TGTGCCTGGACCATCGGGAATGAGCAGTTCTTC. This translates into CAWTIGNEQFF.